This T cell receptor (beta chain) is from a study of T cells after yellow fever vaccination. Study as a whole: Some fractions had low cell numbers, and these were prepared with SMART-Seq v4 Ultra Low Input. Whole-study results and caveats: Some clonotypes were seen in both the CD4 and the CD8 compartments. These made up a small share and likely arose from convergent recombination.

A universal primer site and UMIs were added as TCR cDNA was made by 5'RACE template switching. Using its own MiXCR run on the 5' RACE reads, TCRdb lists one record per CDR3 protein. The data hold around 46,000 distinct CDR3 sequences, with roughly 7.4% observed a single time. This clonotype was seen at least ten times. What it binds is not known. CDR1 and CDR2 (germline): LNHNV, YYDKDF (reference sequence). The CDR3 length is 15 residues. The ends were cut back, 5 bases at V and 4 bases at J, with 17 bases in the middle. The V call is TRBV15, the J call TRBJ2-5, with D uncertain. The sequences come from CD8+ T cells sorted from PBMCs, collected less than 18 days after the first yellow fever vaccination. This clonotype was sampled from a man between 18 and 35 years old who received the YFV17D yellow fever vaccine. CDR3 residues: CATSARKGLGETQYF. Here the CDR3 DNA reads TGTGCCACCAGCGCACGTAAGGGTTTGGGAGAGACCCAGTACTTC.